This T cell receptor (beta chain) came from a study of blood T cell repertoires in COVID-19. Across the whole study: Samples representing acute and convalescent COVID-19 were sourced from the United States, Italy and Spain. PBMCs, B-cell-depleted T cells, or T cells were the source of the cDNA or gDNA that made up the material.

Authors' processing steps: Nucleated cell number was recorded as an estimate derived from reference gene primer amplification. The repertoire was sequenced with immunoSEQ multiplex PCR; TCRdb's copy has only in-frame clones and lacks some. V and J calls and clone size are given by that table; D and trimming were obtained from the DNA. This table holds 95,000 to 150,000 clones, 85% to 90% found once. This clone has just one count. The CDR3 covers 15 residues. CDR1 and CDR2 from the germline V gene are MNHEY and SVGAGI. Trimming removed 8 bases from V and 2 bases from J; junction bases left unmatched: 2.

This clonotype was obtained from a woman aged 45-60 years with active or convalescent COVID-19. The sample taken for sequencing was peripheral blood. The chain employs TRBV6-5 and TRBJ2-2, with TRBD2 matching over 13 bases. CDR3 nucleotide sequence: TGTGCCAGCCAGGGACTAGCGGGAAACACCGGGGAGCTGTTTTTT. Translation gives CASQGLAGNTGELFF.